This TCR beta chain was found in a study of blood T cell repertoires in COVID-19. About the research overall: The samples span acute and convalescent COVID-19 from the United States, Italy and Spain. T cells, B-cell-depleted T cells, or PBMCs provided the cDNA or gDNA that served as material.

This CDR3 contains 15 residues. The germline V gene encodes CDR1 MDHEN and CDR2 SYDVKM. The J segment lost 11 bases and the V segment lost 3 bases, leaving 7 bases of the junction unmatched. Per the authors' pipeline: Amplification of reference gene primers was used by the study to estimate nucleated cell counts. Clones were sequenced by immunoSEQ multiplex PCR, and TCRdb holds only the in-frame ones, with some missing. V, J and clone size reflect that table, while D and trimming were determined from the DNA. The repertoire holds 300,000 to 450,000 clones, with approximately 90% as singletons. The Seattle patients, enrolled during active infection, were followed longitudinally.

The rearrangement joins TRBV28 to TRBJ1-6; 10 bases are a match to TRBD1. Sequences were obtained from peripheral blood. This clonotype was obtained from a woman aged 55-75 years with COVID-19, enrolled during active disease. Written as DNA, the CDR3 is TGTGCCAGCAGTTTTCTGGGACAGGGGCCTCCACCCCTCCACTTT. Protein sequence: CASSFLGQGPPPLHF. The entire variable domain, with the rest obtained from reference TRBV28 and TRBJ1-6, is as follows: DVKVTQSSRYLVKRTGEKVFLECVQDMDHENMFWYRQDPGLGLRLIYFSYDVKMKEKGDIPEGYSVSREKKERFSLILESASTNQTSMYLCASSFLGQGPPPLHFGNGTRLTVT.